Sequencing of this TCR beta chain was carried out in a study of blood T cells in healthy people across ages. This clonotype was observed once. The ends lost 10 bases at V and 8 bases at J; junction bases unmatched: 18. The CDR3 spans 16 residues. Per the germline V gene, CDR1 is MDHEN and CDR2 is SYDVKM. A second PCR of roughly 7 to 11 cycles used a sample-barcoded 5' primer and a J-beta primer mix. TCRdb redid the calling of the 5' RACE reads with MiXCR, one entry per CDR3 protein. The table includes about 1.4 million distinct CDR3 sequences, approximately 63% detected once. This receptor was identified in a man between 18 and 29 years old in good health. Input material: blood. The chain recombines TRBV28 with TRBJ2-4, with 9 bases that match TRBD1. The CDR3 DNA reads TGTGCCACCCTACCGCGGGACAGGGTTGGAAAGGACATTCAGTACTTC. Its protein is CATLPRDRVGKDIQYF.